The T cell receptor beta chain under discussion was sequenced for a study of T cells after yellow fever vaccination. Study overall: It was SMART-Seq v4 Ultra Low Input that prepared the fractions with low cell numbers.

Regarding the study as a whole: The bulk population could contribute abundant contaminating clonotypes to FACS-sorted repertoires. Peak timing came faster in the weaker secondary response, day 5 versus 15. Post-booster samples contained most primary-vaccination clones (about 95% CD4, around 88% CD8).

MiXCR, applied by TCRdb to the 5' RACE reads, yields one record per CDR3 protein. This table holds 450,000 to 550,000 distinct CDR3 sequences, 20% to 25% found once. The CDR3 covers 14 residues. Trimming shortened V by 7 bases and J by 4 bases, and 16 bases separated the two germline ends. This clonotype was observed a handful of times. Antigen unknown. The sequence was obtained from a man between 18 and 35 years old who received the YFV17D yellow fever vaccine. V is TRBV12-3 or TRBV12-4 and J is TRBJ1-2; the D is unclear. Here the sequenced sample was PBMCs, taken more than 20 days after the first yellow fever vaccination. In nucleotides, the CDR3 is TGTGCCAGCATTTATCCGGTCCCTACCTATGGCTACACCTTC. Translated: CASIYPVPTYGYTF.